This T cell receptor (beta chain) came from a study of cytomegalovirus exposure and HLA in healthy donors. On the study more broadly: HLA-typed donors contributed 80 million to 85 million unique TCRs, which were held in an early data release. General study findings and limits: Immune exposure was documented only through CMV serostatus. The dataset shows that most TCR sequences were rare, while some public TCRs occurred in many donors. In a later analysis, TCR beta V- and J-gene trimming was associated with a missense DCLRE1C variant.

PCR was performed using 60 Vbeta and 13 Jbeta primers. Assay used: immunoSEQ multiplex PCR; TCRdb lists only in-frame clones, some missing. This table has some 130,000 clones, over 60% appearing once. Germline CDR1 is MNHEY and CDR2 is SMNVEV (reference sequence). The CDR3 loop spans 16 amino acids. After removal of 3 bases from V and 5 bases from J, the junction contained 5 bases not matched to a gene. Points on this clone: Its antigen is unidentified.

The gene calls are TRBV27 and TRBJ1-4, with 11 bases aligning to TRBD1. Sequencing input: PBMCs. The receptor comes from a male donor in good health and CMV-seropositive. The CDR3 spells CASSLRDRGRNEKLFF. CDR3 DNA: TGTGCCAGCAGTTTGAGGGACAGGGGGAGGAATGAAAAACTGTTTTTT.